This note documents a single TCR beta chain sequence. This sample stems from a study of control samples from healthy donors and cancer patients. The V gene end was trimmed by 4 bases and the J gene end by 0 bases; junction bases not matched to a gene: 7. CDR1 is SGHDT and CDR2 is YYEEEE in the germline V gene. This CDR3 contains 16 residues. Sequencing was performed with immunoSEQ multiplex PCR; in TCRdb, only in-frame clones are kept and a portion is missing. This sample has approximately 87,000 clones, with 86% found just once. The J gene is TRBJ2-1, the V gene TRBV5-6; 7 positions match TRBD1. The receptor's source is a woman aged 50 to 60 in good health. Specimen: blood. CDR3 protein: CASSIFRGSSYNEQFF. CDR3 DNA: TGTGCCAGCAGCATTTTCAGGGGGTCCTCCTACAATGAGCAGTTCTTC.